This T cell receptor beta chain originates from a study of regulatory T cells in long-lasting Graves disease. Documented time point: persistent/refractory GD, antithyroid drugs over 5 years with positive TRAb. Generation of the TCR library employed RNA extracted from PBMCs. American Thyroid Association guidelines were used to diagnose Graves' disease. This clonotype was detected ten times or more. The CDR3 length is 13 residues. The germline gives CDR1 MDHEN, CDR2 SYDVKM. The V end lost 4 bases, the J end lost 5 bases, and 12 bases lay between the germline ends. HTBI primers from iRepertoire and Arm-PCR of CDR3 regions yielded the TCR beta libraries. Using its own MiXCR run on the multiplex PCR reads, TCRdb lists one record per CDR3 protein. The repertoire consists of 700,000 or so distinct CDR3 sequences, with about 30% occurring once and the leading ten covering around 40%.

This chain joins TRBV28 and TRBJ2-7; D may be TRBD2 (5 bases). This clonotype was obtained from a female donor with Graves disease. The material was peripheral blood mononuclear cells (PBMCs), obtained when the disease was refractory, from a patient treated with antithyroid drugs. CDR3 sequence reads: CASSSPEGNEQYF. The CDR3 coding sequence is TGTGCCAGCAGTTCTCCAGAGGGAAACGAGCAGTACTTC. The whole variable domain, remainder taken from reference TRBV28 and TRBJ2-7, is DVKVTQSSRYLVKRTGEKVFLECVQDMDHENMFWYRQDPGLGLRLIYFSYDVKMKEKGDIPEGYSVSREKKERFSLILESASTNQTSMYLCASSSPEGNEQYFGPGTRLTVT.